Detailed here is one TCR beta chain. With 10-nucleotide random UMIs, 5'RACE was used to make the cDNA. TCRdb processed the 5' RACE reads anew with MiXCR; each CDR3 protein has one entry. Here the sample spans some 15,000 distinct CDR3 sequences, roughly 21% being singletons. The data belong to a study of neurological immune-mediated disorders. V lost 7 bases and J lost 7; bases outside the gene matches: 5. The CDR3 loop spans 11 amino acids. CDR1 and CDR2 from the germline V gene are SQVTM and ANQGSEA. This chain joins TRBV29-1 and TRBJ2-3, with 7 nucleotides matching TRBD2. The specimen sequenced was PBMCs. This TCR was sampled from a man aged 50 or older in good health. CDR3 in DNA: TGCAGCGCGAGGGAGGGGAATACGCAGTATTTT. This gives the protein CSAREGNTQYF.